This T cell receptor beta chain stems from a study of T-cell memory formation after mild COVID-19 (dated by TCRdb to about 2021). Regarding the complete study: TCR sequence clusters from the two donors were largely donor specific. In a couple of donors, T-cell clones that expanded and contracted after mild COVID-19 were followed by sequencing TCRalpha and TCRbeta repertoires longitudinally. Two young, previously healthy adult volunteers, one female and one male, were included in the cohort.

This sample was sequenced with an Illumina NovaSeq 6000. TCRalpha and TCRbeta cDNA libraries were constructed by 5'RACE with constant-segment primers, with sample barcodes and unique molecular identifiers being introduced. RNA was extracted from every sample with Trizol reagent. Library amplification was performed in two PCR steps, and a second sample barcode and Illumina TruSeq adapters were introduced in the second step. The libraries were sequenced on an Illumina NovaSeq using 2 x 150 bp paired-end reads. Regarding the original processing steps: With migec v1.2.7, reads were demultiplexed and then collapsed into UMI-guided consensus sequences. Using mixcr v2.1.11, UMI consensuses were aligned to TRA and TRB V and J templates and then assembled into clonotypes. A clonotype was counted as expanded or contracted only if both edgeR and NoisET called the change significant, with noise models trained on biological replicates. For edgeR calls, a false discovery rate-adjusted p below 0.01 and a log2 fold-change threshold of 1 were applied. As an exploratory analysis of dynamics, max-normalized trajectories of the 1000 most abundant clonotypes were examined by PCA with hierarchical clustering. Each responding clone was given a CD4 or CD8 phenotype based on the CD4+ and CD8+ repertoires, which had been sequenced separately. Clones were called with MiXCR by TCRdb after fastp trimmed the public reads at Q25, and only in-frame beta chains were retained. Merged by CDR3 protein, the rows form single entries marked with the most common genes and DNA. V and J calls and clone size were set by TCRdb, not the authors. The sample yields tens of thousands of distinct CDR3 sequences; about a sixth were counted once. The ten largest make up around 31% of the sample.

The study at large found these results: Contracting CD4+ clones turned up mainly in the CM and EM memory subsets, whereas EMRA was where CD8+ clones were enriched. Some responding clones were detected in pre-infection memory, which suggested that pre-existing cross-reactive memory T cells had joined the SARS-CoV-2 response. The study covered only two mild cases, and larger cohorts including severe cases with pre-infection samples were considered necessary. SARS-CoV-2 specificity of the second-wave clones peaking on day 37 was not confirmed. Clones that contracted from day 15 to 85 showed balanced CD4/CD8 phenotypes, whereas a second wave of clones that expanded from day 15 to 37 leaned towards CD4+.

This clonotype was counted between two and nine times. Its antigen is not yet known. Base quality data are lacking; no much larger clone is found one base away. Measured from the cysteine to the phenylalanine, the CDR3 is 15 residues long. The entry retains the CDR3 DNA only, 45 bases that are in frame from base 1. At the junction V is shortened by 4 bases and J by 4 bases; bases outside the gene matches: 7. CDR1 and CDR2 are drawn from the germline V gene (reference sequence): SEHNR, FQNEAQ. Ficoll-Paque density gradient centrifugation was the method used to isolate PBMCs. The source material was PBMCs or a T cell subset sorted from them (not recorded which). The origin of this receptor is an adult woman who had mild COVID-19 (a few samples of this study predate the infection). The sample titles of this study are shuffled in the database, so cell type and time point are left out; the donor was told from shared clones. The rearrangement combines TRBV7-9 with TRBJ2-7, with 10 middle bases fitting TRBD1. CDR3 reads: CASSSRGQGFYEQYF. DNA sequence: TGTGCCAGCAGCTCGCGGGGACAGGGGTTTTACGAGCAGTACTTC. With the rest looked up from the reference TRBV7-9 and TRBJ2-7 genes rather than sequenced, the full variable domain is DTGVSQNPRHKITKRGQNVTFRCDPISEHNRLYWYRQTLGQGPEFLTYFQNEAQLEKSRLLSDRFSAERPKGSFSTLEIQRTEQGDSAMYLCASSSRGQGFYEQYFGPGTRLTVT.